Presented here are 27 T cell receptor beta chains from one specimen sequenced in a study of early T cells in non-severe SARS-CoV-2 infection. Each CDR3 protein gets one entry after TCRdb re-called the 5' RACE reads with MiXCR. The sample lists approximately 100,000 distinct CDR3 sequences; approximately 10% were seen once. Material: whole blood. These receptors were taken from an adult who was a healthcare worker with PCR-confirmed SARS-CoV-2 infection or an uninfected control (not recorded which).

The V call is TRBV7-9, the J call TRBJ2-7; D gene ambiguous. Germline values: CDR1 SEHNR, CDR2 FQNEAQ (reference sequence). The germline V and J ends were trimmed by 1 base and 6 bases, with 7 bases remaining between them. The CDR3 covers 12 residues. CDR3 sequence (DNA): TGTGCCAGCAGCTTAGTTCTCACCGAGCAGTACTTC. It translates to CASSLVLTEQYF.

The chain couples TRBV11-3 to TRBJ2-2; no clear D gene. The germline V and J ends were trimmed by 1 base and 4 bases, with 10 bases remaining between them. The CDR3 is 15 residues long. CDR1 and CDR2 (germline): SGHNT, YENEEA. CDR3 amino acids: CASSLVGLGTGELFF. The CDR3 nucleotides read TGTGCCAGCAGCTTAGTGGGATTGGGCACCGGGGAGCTGTTTTTT.

This clonotype has ten or more counts. At one boundary the junction diverges from the germline segment, which might be a read error. This chain joins TRBV5-1 and TRBJ1-6; D unclear. This CDR3 contains 16 residues. CDR1 is SGHRS and CDR2 is YFSETQ in the germline V gene. DNA for the CDR3: TGCGCCAGCAGCCCCGGATACATCTCCAATAATTCATCCCTCCACTTT. This encodes CASSPGYISNNSSLHF.

Details on this clonotype: One end of the junction does not line up with germline, which may come from a read error. The rearrangement joins TRBV11-2 to TRBJ2-7; 7 bases match TRBD2. Germline CDR1 reads SGHAT; CDR2 reads FQNNGV. This CDR3 is built from 15 residues. CDR3 DNA sequence: TGTGCCAGCAGCTTCGCGGGAGACCTCTCCTACGGGCAGTACTTC. Amino acid sequence: CASSFAGDLSYGQYF.

The chain carries TRBV29-1 and TRBJ1-2; 7 bases fit TRBD1. The CDR3 is made up of 14 amino acids. Per germline, CDR1 SQVTM and CDR2 ANQGSEA. V gave up 1 base and J gave up 5 bases; unmatched junction bases: 7. In DNA, the CDR3 is TGCAGCGTTGAAGTTGTGGACAGGCCTTATGGCTACACCTTC. Its translation is CSVEVVDRPYGYTF.

The chain couples TRBV5-6 to TRBJ2-7; a weak D match, TRBD2 (5 bases). CDR1 is SGHDT, CDR2 YYEEEE, per germline. V was trimmed by 6 bases and J by 6 bases, leaving 13 bases between them. The CDR3 has 12 amino acids. The CDR3 DNA is TGTGCCAGCACCCTCGCCGGGATCGAGCAGTACTTC. Protein sequence: CASTLAGIEQYF.

The V call is TRBV20-1, the J call TRBJ2-5; tentatively, D is TRBD1 (8 bases). Trimming took off 6 bases at V and 5 bases at J, with 16 bases between the two ends. CDR1 is DFQATT, CDR2 SNEGSKA, per germline (reference sequence). There are 13 residues in the CDR3. As DNA, the CDR3 is TGCAGTGCGCCGGACAGGGAGGGCGAGACCCAGTACTTC. Amino acid sequence: CSAPDREGETQYF.

Only a few counts were recorded for this clonotype. The gene calls are TRBV12-3 or TRBV12-4 and TRBJ2-7, with 8 bases lining up with TRBD1. V shed 6 bases and J 3 bases; nucleotides not matched to a gene: 10. There are 15 residues in the CDR3. This chain's CDR3 is CASSPTGGIFYEQYF. The CDR3 coding sequence is TGTGCCAGCAGCCCCACAGGGGGGATCTTCTACGAGCAGTACTTC.

In its sample, this clonotype was seen a few times. The V and J genes are TRBV5-1 and TRBJ2-7, with 11 bases lining up with TRBD2. Germline loops: CDR1 SGHRS, CDR2 YFSETQ. V was pared by 3 bases and J by 0 bases, with 2 bases of the junction left unmatched. The CDR3 sequence is 15 residues long. CDR3 DNA sequence: TGCGCCAGCAGCTCAACTAGCGGGGGCTCCTACGAGCAGTACTTC. This codes for CASSSTSGGSYEQYF. Based on the CDR3 plus reference TRBV5-1 and TRBJ2-7, the full variable domain is KAGVTQTPRYLIKTRGQQVTLSCSPISGHRSVSWYQQTPGQGLQFLFEYFSETQRNKGNFPGRFSGRQFSNSRSEMNVSTLELGDSALYLCASSSTSGGSYEQYFGPGTRLTVT.

This chain connects TRBV11-2 to TRBJ2-7, with 8 bases matching TRBD2. Unmatched junction bases numbered 10, after V lost 5 bases and J lost 4 bases. CDR1 and CDR2 (germline): SGHAT, FQNNGV. This CDR3 comprises 15 residues. Written as DNA, the CDR3 is TGTGCCAGCAGCCCTATAGCGGGGTTCACTTACGAGCAGTACTTC. Encoded protein: CASSPIAGFTYEQYF. The full variable domain, its missing parts supplied by reference TRBV11-2 and TRBJ2-7, is EAGVAQSPRYKIIEKRQSVAFWCNPISGHATLYWYQQILGQGPKLLIQFQNNGVVDDSQLPKDRFSAERLKGVDSTLKIQPAKLEDSAVYLCASSPIAGFTYEQYFGPGTRLTVT.

This clonotype was picked up a small number of times. V gene TRBV30 combines with J gene TRBJ2-3, with unresolved D. This CDR3 comprises 13 residues. Trimming removed 3 bases from V and 4 bases from J, with 11 bases in between. Germline V gene data show CDR1 as GTSNPN and CDR2 as SVGIG (reference sequence). CDR3 nucleotides: TGTGCCTGGAGCAAGGGTTTGGCAGATACGCAGTATTTT. As protein: CAWSKGLADTQYF.

This clonotype was seen only a few times. CDR3 sequence: CASSTTLEETQYF. The DNA for the CDR3 is TGTGCCAGCTCGACAACCCTGGAAGAGACCCAGTACTTC. The chain employs TRBV18 and TRBJ2-5; D uncertain. CDR3 length: 13 residues. The germline CDR1 and CDR2 sequences are KGHSH and LQKENI. V was shortened by 6 bases and J by 3 bases, with 11 bases between the two germline ends.

Many counts were recorded for this clonotype. This chain connects TRBV9 to TRBJ1-4; D is possibly TRBD1 (5 bases). Germline V gene data show CDR1 as SGDLS and CDR2 as YYNGEE. Trimming removed 4 bases at V and 8 bases at J, with 12 bases between. The CDR3 contains 13 residues. CDR3 bases: TGTGCCAGCAGCCTCCAAGGGGAGGAAAAACTGTTTTTT. Amino acids: CASSLQGEEKLFF.

At least ten counts were recorded for this clonotype. The rearrangement joins TRBV30 to TRBJ1-2; perhaps TRBD1 as D (5 bases). This CDR3 region has 11 residues. V was clipped by 8 bases and J by 5 bases, with 12 bases between them. Germline assignment: CDR1 GTSNPN and CDR2 SVGIG (reference sequence). This CDR3 reads CARDGSYGYTF. CDR3 bases: TGTGCCCGGGACGGAAGTTATGGCTACACCTTC.

This chain links TRBV5-1 with TRBJ2-3; D gene unclear. The CDR3 consists of 13 residues. Germline V lookup: CDR1 SGHRS, CDR2 YFSETQ. V gave up 6 bases and J gave up 5 bases, with 13 bases separating them. The CDR3 sequence is CASTPGALDTQYF. The CDR3 nucleotides read TGCGCCAGCACCCCCGGCGCCTTAGATACGCAGTATTTT.

This clonotype was counted at least ten times. V is TRBV2 and J is TRBJ1-3, with TRBD1 as a possible D gene (5 bases). The V and J ends lost 5 bases and 2 bases respectively, with 16 bases between them. The germline V gene encodes CDR1 SNHLY and CDR2 FYNNEI. The CDR3 length is 16 residues. CDR3 DNA sequence: TGTGCCAGCAGTCTGCAGGGTAGCATCGCTGGAAACACCATATATTTT. It specifies CASSLQGSIAGNTIYF.

CDR3 in DNA: TGTGCCAGCAGTTTAGGGTACGGCTCCCTGATGAATGAGCAGTTCTTC. Its translation: CASSLGYGSLMNEQFF. The chain employs TRBV12-3 or TRBV12-4 and TRBJ2-1; D remains ambiguous. The CDR3 has 16 residues. The V end was cut by 1 base, the J end by 7 bases, with 17 bases between.

This clonotype was found a few times. The chain links TRBV29-1 to TRBJ2-1; 9 nucleotides agree with TRBD1. The CDR3 extends over 15 amino acids. Germline V gene data show CDR1 as SQVTM and CDR2 as ANQGSEA. V lost 7 bases and J lost 6; bases outside the gene matches: 13. Written as DNA, the CDR3 is TGCAGCGCCCAAACCGGGACAGGGTTCGGCAATGAGCAGTTCTTC. Protein: CSAQTGTGFGNEQFF.

The chain has TRBV24-1 and TRBJ2-1, with a possible D match to TRBD2 (6 bases). Germline-derived CDR1 and CDR2 are KGHDR and SFDVKD. Trimming pared 7 bases from V and 4 bases from J, leaving 13 bases between. The CDR3 contains 14 residues. This chain's CDR3 is CATSLGGGYNEQFF. CDR3 sequence (DNA): TGTGCCACCAGCCTCGGGGGAGGATACAATGAGCAGTTCTTC.

The V and J genes are TRBV7-2 and TRBJ2-3; TRBD2 matches 7 bases. The CDR3 totals 15 residues. After removal of 0 bases from V and 2 bases from J, the junction contained 2 bases not matched to a gene. Germline loops: CDR1 SGHTA, CDR2 FQGNSA. CDR3 protein: CASSLAGGITDTQYF. CDR3 DNA: TGTGCCAGCAGCTTAGCGGGGGGGATCACAGATACGCAGTATTTT.

In its sample, this clonotype was seen a few times. CDR3 loop: CASSPNSPRRGHEQFF. As DNA, the CDR3 is TGTGCCAGCAGTCCTAATTCCCCCCGCAGGGGCCATGAGCAGTTCTTC. This chain links TRBV27 with TRBJ2-1, with TRBD1 as a possible D gene (6 bases). Per the germline V gene, CDR1 is MNHEY and CDR2 is SMNVEV (reference sequence). Trimming shortened V by 5 bases and J by 8 bases, and 22 bases separated the two germline ends. The length of the CDR3 is 16 residues.

This clonotype turned up a few times. The J gene is TRBJ1-1, the V gene TRBV6-5; D perhaps matches TRBD1 (5 bases). The CDR3 totals 16 residues. V dropped 2 bases and J dropped 1 base, with 14 bases sitting between them. Germline CDR1 and CDR2: MNHEY and SVGAGI. The CDR3 spells CASSYIDSGENTEAFF. The DNA of the CDR3 is TGTGCCAGCAGTTACATAGACAGCGGGGAGAACACTGAAGCTTTCTTT.

CDR3 loop: CSAKLQPTYEQYF. For the CDR3, the DNA is TGCAGTGCTAAATTACAGCCTACTTACGAGCAGTACTTC. The chain joins TRBV20-1 to TRBJ2-7; D is undetermined. V lost 4 bases, J lost 4 bases, and 14 bases lay in between. The CDR3 extends over 13 amino acids. Germline V gene data show CDR1 as DFQATT and CDR2 as SNEGSKA (reference sequence).

The sample holds many counts of this clonotype. The rearrangement joins TRBV25-1 to TRBJ1-2, with D perhaps matching TRBD1 (5 bases). Trimming stripped 2 bases from V and 2 bases from J, with 6 bases between. Germline V CDR1 and CDR2: MGHDK, SYGVNS. The CDR3 has 13 amino acids. This chain's CDR3 is CASSEGGNYGYTF. As DNA, the CDR3 is TGTGCCAGCAGTGAAGGGGGGAACTATGGCTACACCTTC.

The chain combines TRBV28 with TRBJ2-7, with TRBD2 matching over 9 bases. V was clipped by 2 bases and J by 2 bases; unmatched bases: 7. CDR1 MDHEN and CDR2 SYDVKM come from the germline V gene. The CDR3 runs 16 residues. Here the CDR3 reads CASSLSASGTTYEQYF. DNA of the CDR3: TGTGCCAGCAGTTTAAGTGCTAGCGGGACTACCTACGAGCAGTACTTC.

The rearrangement links TRBV3-1 to TRBJ1-1; D is unclear. V lost 5 bases to trimming and J lost 1 base, with 8 bases between them. Looked up from germline, CDR1 is LGHDT and CDR2 is YNNKEL (reference sequence). This CDR3 is built from 13 residues. The CDR3 nucleotides are TGTGCCAGCAGCTCCGGTTGGAACACTGAAGCTTTCTTT. It is translated as CASSSGWNTEAFF.

This clonotype was seen many times. V and J are TRBV6-5 and TRBJ2-1; 7 positions match TRBD1. Trimming cost V 6 bases and J 2 bases; bases outside gene matches: 4. The CDR3 consists of 14 residues. Germline V gives CDR1 MNHEY, CDR2 SVGAGI. The CDR3 region is CASRGQQPYNEQFF. Here the CDR3 DNA reads TGTGCCAGCAGGGGACAGCAACCCTACAATGAGCAGTTCTTC.